The 25 T cell receptor beta chains below come from one sample, sequenced in a study of blood T cell repertoires in COVID-19. Repertoires were generated with immunoSEQ multiplex PCR, while TCRdb's copy carries only in-frame clones and drops some. The table includes roughly 120,000 clones, 90% detected once. Sample: peripheral blood. These receptors all come from a human donor with active COVID-19. The donor label of this sample is uncertain.

V is TRBV4-3 and J is TRBJ1-2; 8 bases fit TRBD1. J was trimmed by 4 bases and V by 0 bases; bases with no gene match: 7. The CDR3 extends over 16 amino acids. CDR1 and CDR2 from the germline V gene are LGHNA and YSLEER. Here the CDR3 reads CASSQDVTGVAYGYTF. The DNA of the CDR3 is TGCGCCAGCAGCCAAGATGTGACAGGGGTAGCCTATGGCTACACCTTC.

This clone was picked up a small number of times. This chain joins TRBV24-1 and TRBJ2-3; 7 nucleotides line up with TRBD1. CDR3 length equals 17 residues. CDR1 is KGHDR and CDR2 is SFDVKD in the germline V gene. With 3 bases clipped from V and 0 bases from J, the junction kept 8 bases outside the gene matches. The CDR3 sequence: CATSDLLSTGSTDTQYF. DNA of the CDR3: TGTGCCACCAGTGATCTCTTATCGACAGGGAGCACAGATACGCAGTATTTT.

This sequence joins TRBV7-9 and TRBJ1-1; D is perhaps TRBD1 (5 bases). Trimming shortened V by 2 bases and J by 0 bases, and 16 bases separated the two germline ends. The CDR3 consists of 17 residues. The germline gives CDR1 SEHNR, CDR2 FQNEAQ (reference sequence). The CDR3 sequence is CASSLSPRQRLNTEAFF. CDR3 DNA: TGTGCCAGCAGCTTAAGCCCCAGACAGCGTCTGAACACTGAAGCTTTCTTT. Complete variable domain (other parts from reference TRBV7-9 and TRBJ1-1): DTGVSQNPRHKITKRGQNVTFRCDPISEHNRLYWYRQTLGQGPEFLTYFQNEAQLEKSRLLSDRFSAERPKGSFSTLEIQRTEQGDSAMYLCASSLSPRQRLNTEAFFGQGTRLTVV.

This chain links TRBV18 with TRBJ1-1; weak D call: TRBD1 (5 bases). The length of the CDR3 is 17 residues. Trimming stripped 2 bases from V and 5 bases from J, with 21 bases between. Per germline, CDR1 KGHSH and CDR2 LQKENI. The CDR3 region has the DNA TGTGCCAGCTCACCAGCGGGGGGTTCAGGGAGGTTTACTGAAGCTTTCTTT. Amino acid sequence: CASSPAGGSGRFTEAFF.

CDR3 in DNA: TGTGCCAGCAGCTTGGGCGGGGCGGGGGAGACCCAGTACTTC. Translating it yields CASSLGGAGETQYF. The V gene is TRBV7-3, the J gene TRBJ2-5, with D perhaps TRBD2 (6 bases). Per the germline V gene, CDR1 is SGHTA and CDR2 is FQGTGA. V dropped 3 bases and J dropped 5 bases, with 13 bases sitting between them. This CDR3 is built from 14 residues.

The chain employs TRBV9 and TRBJ2-4; TRBD2 matches 12 bases. The CDR3 sequence is 14 residues long. The germline gives CDR1 SGDLS, CDR2 YYNGEE. V gave up 4 bases and J gave up 15 bases; unmatched junction bases: 11. CDR3 in amino acids: CASSPLAGGLLPYF. CDR3 bases: TGTGCCAGCAGCCCCCTAGCGGGGGGGCTGTTGCCGTACTTC.

The V call is TRBV15, the J call TRBJ2-1; 8 nucleotides line up with TRBD2. The ends lost 0 bases at V and 6 bases at J; junction bases unmatched: 10. The length of the CDR3 is 17 residues. CDR1 and CDR2 from the germline V gene are LNHNV and YYDKDF (reference sequence). This chain's CDR3 is CATSREGSGGAANEQFF. CDR3 nucleotides: TGTGCCACCAGCAGAGAAGGAAGCGGGGGAGCCGCCAATGAGCAGTTCTTC.

The V gene is TRBV11-2, the J gene TRBJ2-5, with 7 bases lining up with TRBD2. The germline gives CDR1 SGHAT, CDR2 FQNNGV. The CDR3 spans 16 residues. Trimming took 1 base from V and 5 from J; bases not matched to a gene: 10. The CDR3 region is CASSLGSGRPQETQYF. As DNA, the CDR3 is TGTGCCAGCAGCTTAGGTAGCGGGCGGCCACAGGAGACCCAGTACTTC.

The chain joins TRBV5-1 to TRBJ2-5; a weak D match, TRBD1 (7 bases). CDR1 and CDR2 from the germline V gene are SGHRS and YFSETQ. Between the trimmed V and J ends, which lost 4 bases and 5 bases, there was a span of 18 bases. The CDR3 extends over 15 amino acids. This chain's CDR3 is CASSRQGGRRETQYF. The CDR3 nucleotides are TGCGCCAGCAGCCGACAGGGTGGGAGGAGGGAGACCCAGTACTTC.

The chain couples TRBV30 to TRBJ1-5; D perhaps matches TRBD1 (5 bases). The V end lost 5 bases, the J end lost 4 bases, and 15 bases lay between the germline ends. There are 14 residues in the CDR3. CDR1 GTSNPN and CDR2 SVGIG come from the germline V gene (reference sequence). The CDR3 here is CAWSTGLSNQPQHF. The DNA of the CDR3 is TGTGCCTGGTCGACGGGACTTTCGAATCAGCCCCAGCATTTT.

CDR3 nucleotides: TGTGCCAGCAGCTTAGTTGGGACTAGCGGGACGCGCTACGAGCAGTACTTC. Translating it yields CASSLVGTSGTRYEQYF. The chain couples TRBV7-2 to TRBJ2-7; 13 bases are shared with TRBD2. J lost 3 bases, V lost 1 base, and 6 bases had no gene match. There are 17 residues in the CDR3. The V gene's germline CDR1 is SGHTA and CDR2 FQGNSA. The full variable domain, with the rest looked up from reference TRBV7-2 and TRBJ2-7, is GAGVSQSPSNKVTEKGKDVELRCDPISGHTALYWYRQSLGQGLEFLIYFQGNSAPDKSGLPSDRFSAERTGGSVSTLTIQRTQQEDSAVYLCASSLVGTSGTRYEQYFGPGTRLTVT.

This chain joins TRBV4-2 and TRBJ1-6; no reliable D call. CDR1 is LGHNA, CDR2 YNFKEQ, per germline. This CDR3 is built from 14 residues. Trimming removed 4 bases from V and 5 bases from J, with 9 bases in between. The CDR3 loop is CASSLTGDNSPLHF. The CDR3 region has the DNA TGTGCCAGCAGCCTCACCGGGGATAATTCACCCCTCCACTTT.

This chain links TRBV2 with TRBJ2-7; possible D gene TRBD2, 6 bases. There are 21 residues in the CDR3. The germline V gene has CDR1 SNHLY and CDR2 FYNNEI. V was pared by 5 bases and J by 7 bases, with 39 bases between. CDR3 amino acids: CASSRDWTTQFFSYERAEQYF. CDR3 DNA: TGTGCCAGCAGTCGGGACTGGACCACTCAGTTCTTCTCCTACGAGCGGGCTGAGCAGTACTTC.

The V and J genes are TRBV7-3 and TRBJ2-1, with 10 bases that match TRBD2. CDR1 is SGHTA, CDR2 FQGTGA, per germline. CDR3 length equals 15 residues. Trimming cost V 0 bases and J 9 bases; bases outside gene matches: 5. The CDR3 here is CASSLTAGGQGEQFF. For the CDR3, the DNA is TGTGCCAGCAGCTTAACAGCGGGGGGGCAAGGTGAGCAGTTCTTC.

This rearrangement joins TRBV10-2 to TRBJ1-6, with 11 bases fitting TRBD1. The CDR3 length is 13 residues. J lost 14 bases, V lost 9 bases, and 9 bases had no gene match. Germline lookup yields CDR1 WSHSY and CDR2 SAAADI. CDR3 sequence: CASTGTGGRTLHF. CDR3 nucleotides: TGCGCCAGTACCGGGACAGGGGGTCGAACCCTCCACTTT.

The V and J genes are TRBV7-9 and TRBJ2-3; D is possibly TRBD2 (5 bases). The V gene's germline CDR1 is SEHNR and CDR2 FQNEAQ (reference sequence). The CDR3 totals 15 residues. With 3 bases removed from V and 6 bases from J, the gap between germline ends came to 16 bases. As DNA, the CDR3 is TGTGCCAGCAGCTTTGGTTTGGGCCGGGGTGATACGCAGTATTTT. Translating it yields CASSFGLGRGDTQYF.

In DNA, the CDR3 is TGTGCCAGCAGTTACGCCCGACAGGGTTGGGGCGAGCAGTACTTC. It yields the protein CASSYARQGWGEQYF. The gene calls are TRBV6-5 and TRBJ2-7, with 7 bases lining up with TRBD1. Germline CDR1 reads MNHEY; CDR2 reads SVGAGI. V lost 2 bases and J lost 6; bases outside the gene matches: 10. CDR3 length: 15 residues.

This clone was seen only once. The J gene is TRBJ1-2, the V gene TRBV12-3 or TRBV12-4, with 7 positions matching TRBD1. This CDR3 spans 13 amino acids. Trimming took 5 bases from V and 6 from J; bases not matched to a gene: 6. The CDR3 sequence is CASSPGTVNGYTF. The CDR3, as DNA: TGTGCCAGCAGTCCCGGGACAGTTAATGGCTACACCTTC.

The J gene is TRBJ2-4, the V gene TRBV6-1; no firm D call. CDR3 length: 15 residues. The germline CDR1 and CDR2 sequences are MNHNS and SASEGT. Trimming cost V 1 base and J 4 bases, with 11 bases left between them. CDR3 in amino acids: CASSEERTVKNIQYF. CDR3 DNA sequence: TGTGCCAGCAGTGAAGAACGAACTGTTAAAAACATTCAGTACTTC.

The rearrangement uses TRBV6-1 and TRBJ1-2; 9 nucleotides agree with TRBD1. J was trimmed by 7 bases and V by 1 base; bases with no gene match: 4. The CDR3 runs 14 residues. CDR1 is MNHNS, CDR2 SASEGT, per germline. CDR3 sequence: CASSEVWDRAGYTF. DNA for the CDR3: TGTGCCAGCAGTGAAGTTTGGGACAGGGCTGGCTACACCTTC.

This chain links TRBV4-3 with TRBJ2-7, with 8 bases matching TRBD1. The trim removed 1 base at V and 4 bases at J, leaving 3 bases unmatched. The length of the CDR3 is 14 residues. CDR1 LGHNA and CDR2 YSLEER come from the germline V gene. The CDR3 region has the DNA TGCGCCAGCAGCCAAGGGACAGGGACTTACGAGCAGTACTTC. As protein: CASSQGTGTYEQYF.

With regard to this clone: One end of the junction is discordant with germline, which a read error may explain. The rearrangement joins TRBV7-9 to TRBJ2-3; 9 positions match TRBD2. The CDR3 is made up of 12 amino acids. Per the germline V gene, CDR1 is SEHNR and CDR2 is FQNEAQ (reference sequence). Written as DNA, the CDR3 is TGTGCCAGCAGCTCGCTGAGTAGCGCGGGGGGGTTT. Its protein product is CASSSLSSAGGF.

V is TRBV12-3 or TRBV12-4 and J is TRBJ1-2; D perhaps matches TRBD1 (5 bases). The CDR3 sequence is 12 residues long. Trimming left V 6 bases short and J 2 bases short, with 7 bases between. As DNA, the CDR3 is TGTGCCAGCAGCGGACACAACTATGGCTACACCTTC. It encodes CASSGHNYGYTF.

V and J are TRBV19 and TRBJ2-7; perhaps TRBD1 as D (6 bases). Trimming removed 2 bases at V and 3 bases at J, with 11 bases between. The V gene's germline CDR1 is LNHDA and CDR2 SQIVND (reference sequence). There are 14 residues in the CDR3. Here the CDR3 DNA reads TGTGCCAGTAGTATATCCGGACAGAGCTACGAGCAGTACTTC. It specifies CASSISGQSYEQYF.

This chain's CDR3 is CASSKGRGPYEQYF. In DNA, the CDR3 is TGTGCCAGCAGTAAAGGACGGGGTCCATACGAGCAGTACTTC. V and J are TRBV2 and TRBJ2-7; possibly TRBD2 for D (5 bases). Looked up from germline, CDR1 is SNHLY and CDR2 is FYNNEI. The CDR3 sequence is 14 residues long. V gave up 5 bases and J gave up 4 bases, with 15 bases separating them.